This T cell receptor (beta chain) was recorded in a study of T cell changes during pregnancy in multiple sclerosis (dated by TCRdb to between 2017 and 2020). Regarding the study in general: Changes in the T cell repertoire over the course of pregnancy were examined in this study in women with multiple sclerosis.

Library preparation was by the immunoSEQ multiplex PCR assay. TCRdb stores this immuneACCESS table with in-frame sequences only. Part of the clones is absent; in the studies checked, under half of the shortfall reflects unresolved V genes, and no reason is known for the rest. A total of 50,000 to 60,000 clones appear in this sample, approximately 89% of them only once. Jointly, the top ten make up 3.6% of the sample. From a lookup of the germline V gene, CDR1 and CDR2 are MDHEN and SYDVKM. V loses 6 bases, J loses 2 bases, and the germline ends lie 5 bases apart. CDR3 length: 12 amino acids, cysteine to phenylalanine. Solely the CDR3 DNA is kept, with 36 bases framed from the first base. With respect to this clone: Its antigen target is currently unknown. Base qualities are missing; no much larger clone stands one base away.

The sequencing here drew on peripheral blood, taken after pregnancy. This receptor was taken from a female donor in good health, enrolled as a control in a pregnancy study. This receptor chain uses TRBV28 and TRBJ2-1; the D region possibly corresponds to TRBD1 (5 bases align). The CDR3 is CASRQAYNEQFF. The DNA reads as follows: TGTGCCAGCAGACAGGCCTACAATGAGCAGTTCTTC.